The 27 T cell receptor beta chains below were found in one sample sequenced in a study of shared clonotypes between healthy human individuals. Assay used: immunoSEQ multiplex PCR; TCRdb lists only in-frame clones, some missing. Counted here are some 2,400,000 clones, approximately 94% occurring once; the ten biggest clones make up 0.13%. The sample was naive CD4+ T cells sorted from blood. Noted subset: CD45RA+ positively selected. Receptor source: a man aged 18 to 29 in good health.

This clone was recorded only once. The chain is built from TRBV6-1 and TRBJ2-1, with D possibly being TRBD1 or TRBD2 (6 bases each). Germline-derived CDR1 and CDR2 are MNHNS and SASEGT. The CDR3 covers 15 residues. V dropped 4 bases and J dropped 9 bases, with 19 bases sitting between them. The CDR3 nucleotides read TGTGCCAGCAGTGTAGGGGGGCGTTTTAGAGGTGAGCAGTTCTTC. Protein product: CASSVGGRFRGEQFF.

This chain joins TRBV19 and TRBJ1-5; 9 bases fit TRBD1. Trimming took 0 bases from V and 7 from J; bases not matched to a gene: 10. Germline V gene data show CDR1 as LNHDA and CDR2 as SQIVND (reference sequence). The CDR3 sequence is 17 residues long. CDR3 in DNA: TGTGCCAGTAGTATAGATCTCACGGGACAGGGAAAACAGCCCCAGCATTTT. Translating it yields CASSIDLTGQGKQPQHF.

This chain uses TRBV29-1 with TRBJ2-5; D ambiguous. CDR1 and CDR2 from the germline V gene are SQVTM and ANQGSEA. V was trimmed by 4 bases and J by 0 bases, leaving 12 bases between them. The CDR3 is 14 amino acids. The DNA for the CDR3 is TGCAGCGTTGCGGGTAGGCTGTACCAAGAGACCCAGTACTTC. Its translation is CSVAGRLYQETQYF.

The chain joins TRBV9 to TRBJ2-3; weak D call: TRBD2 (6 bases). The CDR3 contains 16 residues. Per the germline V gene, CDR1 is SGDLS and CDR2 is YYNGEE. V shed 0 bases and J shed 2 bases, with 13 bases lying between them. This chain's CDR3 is CASSVALRESTDTQYF. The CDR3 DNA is TGTGCCAGCAGCGTAGCTTTACGGGAGTCCACAGATACGCAGTATTTT.

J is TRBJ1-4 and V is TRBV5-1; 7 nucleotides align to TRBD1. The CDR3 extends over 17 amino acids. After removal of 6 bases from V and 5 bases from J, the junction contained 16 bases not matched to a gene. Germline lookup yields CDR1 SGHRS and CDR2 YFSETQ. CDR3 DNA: TGCGCCAGCACCCCAGAGCCTTCCGGGACAGAGAATGAAAAACTGTTTTTT. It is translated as CASTPEPSGTENEKLFF.

The CDR3 region has the DNA TGTGCCAGCAGTCCCAACTTAATGTACAATGAGCAGTTCTTC. The encoded protein is CASSPNLMYNEQFF. The chain links TRBV27 to TRBJ2-1, with D unclear. This CDR3 is built from 14 residues. Germline V gene data show CDR1 as MNHEY and CDR2 as SMNVEV (reference sequence). Trimming shortened V by 5 bases and J by 4 bases, and 12 bases separated the two germline ends.

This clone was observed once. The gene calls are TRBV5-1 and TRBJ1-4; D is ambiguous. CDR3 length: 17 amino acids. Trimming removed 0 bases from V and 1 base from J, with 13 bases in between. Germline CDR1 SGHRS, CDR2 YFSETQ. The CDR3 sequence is CASSLAGGGGTNEKLFF. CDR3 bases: TGCGCCAGCAGCTTGGCCGGTGGTGGTGGAACTAATGAAAAACTGTTTTTT.

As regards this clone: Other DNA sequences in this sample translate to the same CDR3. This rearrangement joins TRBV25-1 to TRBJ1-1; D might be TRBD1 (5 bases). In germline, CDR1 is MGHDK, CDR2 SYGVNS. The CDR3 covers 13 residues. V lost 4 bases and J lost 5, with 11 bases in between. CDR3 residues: CASSAGGGTEAFF. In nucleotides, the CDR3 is TGTGCCAGCAGTGCTGGGGGTGGGACTGAAGCTTTCTTT.

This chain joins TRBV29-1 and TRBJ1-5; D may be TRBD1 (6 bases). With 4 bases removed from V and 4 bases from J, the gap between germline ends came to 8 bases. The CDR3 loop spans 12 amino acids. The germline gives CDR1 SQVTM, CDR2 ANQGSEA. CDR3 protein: CSVAGENQPQHF. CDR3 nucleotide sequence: TGCAGCGTTGCAGGGGAAAATCAGCCCCAGCATTTT.

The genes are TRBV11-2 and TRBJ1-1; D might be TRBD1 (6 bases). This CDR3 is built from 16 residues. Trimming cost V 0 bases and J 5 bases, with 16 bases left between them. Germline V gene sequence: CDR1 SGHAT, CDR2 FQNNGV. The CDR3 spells CASSLEQQGLGTEAFF. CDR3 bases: TGTGCCAGCAGCTTAGAACAACAGGGTCTTGGAACTGAAGCTTTCTTT. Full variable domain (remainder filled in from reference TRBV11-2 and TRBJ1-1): EAGVAQSPRYKIIEKRQSVAFWCNPISGHATLYWYQQILGQGPKLLIQFQNNGVVDDSQLPKDRFSAERLKGVDSTLKIQPAKLEDSAVYLCASSLEQQGLGTEAFFGQGTRLTVV.

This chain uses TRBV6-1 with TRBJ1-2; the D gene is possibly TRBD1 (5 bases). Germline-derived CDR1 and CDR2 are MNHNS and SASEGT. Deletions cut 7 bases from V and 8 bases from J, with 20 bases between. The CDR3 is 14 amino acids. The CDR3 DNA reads TGTGCCAGCACCCTCACGGGCACAGGCTACGGCTACACCTTC. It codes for CASTLTGTGYGYTF.

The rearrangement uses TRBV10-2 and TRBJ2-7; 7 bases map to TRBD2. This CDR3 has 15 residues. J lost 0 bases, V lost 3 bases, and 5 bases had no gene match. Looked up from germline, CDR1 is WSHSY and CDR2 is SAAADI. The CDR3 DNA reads TGCGCCAGCAGTGACCCCGGACTAGTCTCCTACGAGCAGTACTTC. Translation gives CASSDPGLVSYEQYF.

CDR3 sequence: CASSRSSTYEQYF. The CDR3 DNA is TGTGCCAGCTCCCGTTCCTCTACGTACGAGCAGTACTTC. The gene calls are TRBV18 and TRBJ2-7; no clear D. V dropped 6 bases and J dropped 4 bases, with 13 bases sitting between them. The germline V gene encodes CDR1 KGHSH and CDR2 LQKENI. The CDR3 spans 13 residues. The full variable domain, its missing parts supplied by reference TRBV18 and TRBJ2-7, is NAGVMQNPRHLVRRRGQEARLRCSPMKGHSHVYWYRQLPEEGLKFMVYLQKENIIDESGMPKERFSAEFPKEGPSILRIQQVVRGDSAAYFCASSRSSTYEQYFGPGTRLTVT.

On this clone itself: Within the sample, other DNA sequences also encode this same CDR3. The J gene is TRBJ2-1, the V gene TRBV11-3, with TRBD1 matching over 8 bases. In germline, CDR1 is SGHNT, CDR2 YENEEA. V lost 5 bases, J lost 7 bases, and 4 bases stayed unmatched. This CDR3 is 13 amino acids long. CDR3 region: CASSPQGANEQFF. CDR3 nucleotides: TGTGCCAGCAGCCCCCAGGGGGCGAATGAGCAGTTCTTC. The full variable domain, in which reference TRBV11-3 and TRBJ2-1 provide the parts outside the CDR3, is EAGVVQSPRYKIIEKKQPVAFWCNPISGHNTLYWYLQNLGQGPELLIRYENEEAVDDSQLPKDRFSAERLKGVDSTLKIQPAELGDSAVYLCASSPQGANEQFFGPGTRLTVL.

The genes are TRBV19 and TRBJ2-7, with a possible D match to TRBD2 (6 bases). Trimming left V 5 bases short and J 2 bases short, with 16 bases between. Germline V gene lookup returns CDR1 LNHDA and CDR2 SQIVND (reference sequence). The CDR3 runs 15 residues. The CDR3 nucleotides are TGTGCCAGTAGTGGGGGGTCCGCCCAAACCTACGAGCAGTACTTC. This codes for CASSGGSAQTYEQYF.

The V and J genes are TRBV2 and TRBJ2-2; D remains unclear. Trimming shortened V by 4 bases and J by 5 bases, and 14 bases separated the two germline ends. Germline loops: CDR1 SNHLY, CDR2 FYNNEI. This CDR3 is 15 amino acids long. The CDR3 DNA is TGTGCCAGCAGTGTGATGGTAGCTGGGACCGGGGAGCTGTTTTTT. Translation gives CASSVMVAGTGELFF.

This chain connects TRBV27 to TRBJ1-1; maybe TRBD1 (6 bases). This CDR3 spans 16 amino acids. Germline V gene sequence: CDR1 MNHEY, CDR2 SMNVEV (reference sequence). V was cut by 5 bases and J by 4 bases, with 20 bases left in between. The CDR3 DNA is TGTGCCAGCAGTCGTCCGAGGGGGGGCTGGGGCACTGAAGCTTTCTTT. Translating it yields CASSRPRGGWGTEAFF.

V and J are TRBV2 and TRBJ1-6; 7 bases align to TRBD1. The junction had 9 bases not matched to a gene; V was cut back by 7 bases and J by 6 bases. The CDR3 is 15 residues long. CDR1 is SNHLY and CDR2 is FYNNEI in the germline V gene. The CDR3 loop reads CASKRDSPGNSPLHF. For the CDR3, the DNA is TGTGCCAGCAAAAGGGACAGTCCGGGTAATTCACCCCTCCACTTT.

CDR3 amino acids: CAIRPTGVISPLHF. For the CDR3, the DNA is TGTGCCATCAGACCGACAGGGGTAATTTCACCCCTCCACTTT. The chain is built from TRBV10-3 and TRBJ1-6; 8 nucleotides align to TRBD1. The germline V gene has CDR1 ENHRY and CDR2 SYGVKD. The junction had 7 bases not matched to a gene; V was cut back by 6 bases and J by 9 bases. CDR3 size: 14 residues.

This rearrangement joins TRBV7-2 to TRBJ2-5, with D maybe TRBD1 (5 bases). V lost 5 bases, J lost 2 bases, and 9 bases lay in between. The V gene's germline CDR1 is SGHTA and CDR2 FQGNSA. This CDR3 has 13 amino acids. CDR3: CASSPGMQETQYF. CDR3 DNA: TGTGCCAGCAGCCCAGGGATGCAAGAGACCCAGTACTTC.

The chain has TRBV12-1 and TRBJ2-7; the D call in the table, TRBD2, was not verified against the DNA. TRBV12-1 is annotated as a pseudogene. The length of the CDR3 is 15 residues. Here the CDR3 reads CASSTTSGRSYEQYF. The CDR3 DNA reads TGTGCCAGCAGCACGACTAGCGGGCGATCCTACGAGCAGTACTTC.

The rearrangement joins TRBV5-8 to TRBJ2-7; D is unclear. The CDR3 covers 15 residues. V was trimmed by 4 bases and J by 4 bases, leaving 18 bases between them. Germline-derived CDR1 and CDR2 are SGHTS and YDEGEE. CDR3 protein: CASSPRRNTRYEQYF. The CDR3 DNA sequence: TGTGCCAGCAGCCCAAGACGAAACACGAGGTACGAGCAGTACTTC.

CDR3 sequence reads: CAIVRTLLSTDTQYF. CDR3 sequence (DNA): TGTGCCATCGTCCGGACGTTACTTAGCACAGATACGCAGTATTTT. The V call is TRBV10-3, the J call TRBJ2-3; D remains ambiguous. The V end lost 8 bases, the J end lost 0 bases, and 15 bases lay between the germline ends. The germline V gene encodes CDR1 ENHRY and CDR2 SYGVKD. The CDR3 loop spans 15 amino acids.

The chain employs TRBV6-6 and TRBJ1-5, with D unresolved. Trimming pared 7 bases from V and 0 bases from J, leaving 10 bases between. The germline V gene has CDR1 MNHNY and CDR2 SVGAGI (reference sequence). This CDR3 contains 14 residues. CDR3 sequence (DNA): TGTGCCAGCATTAATCAAAATAGCAATCAGCCCCAGCATTTT. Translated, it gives CASINQNSNQPQHF.

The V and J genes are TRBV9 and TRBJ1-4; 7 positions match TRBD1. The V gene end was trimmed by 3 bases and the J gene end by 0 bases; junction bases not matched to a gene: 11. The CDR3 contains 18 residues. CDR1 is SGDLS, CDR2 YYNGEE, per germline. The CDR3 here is CASSATRDRRPTNEKLFF. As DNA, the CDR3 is TGTGCCAGCAGCGCTACCCGGGACAGACGACCAACTAATGAAAAACTGTTTTTT.

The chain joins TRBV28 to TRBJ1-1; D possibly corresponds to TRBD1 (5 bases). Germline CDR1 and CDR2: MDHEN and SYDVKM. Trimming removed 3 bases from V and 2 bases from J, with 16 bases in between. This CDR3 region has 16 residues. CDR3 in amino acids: CASSLTEGAGNTEAFF. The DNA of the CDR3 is TGTGCCAGCAGTTTGACTGAAGGGGCAGGCAACACTGAAGCTTTCTTT.

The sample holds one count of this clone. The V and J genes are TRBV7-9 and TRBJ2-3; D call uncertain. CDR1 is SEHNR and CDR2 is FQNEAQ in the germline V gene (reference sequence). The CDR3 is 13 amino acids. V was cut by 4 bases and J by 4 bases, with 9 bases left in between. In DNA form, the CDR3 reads TGTGCCAGCAGCTATAGTCCCCCAGATACGCAGTATTTT. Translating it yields CASSYSPPDTQYF.